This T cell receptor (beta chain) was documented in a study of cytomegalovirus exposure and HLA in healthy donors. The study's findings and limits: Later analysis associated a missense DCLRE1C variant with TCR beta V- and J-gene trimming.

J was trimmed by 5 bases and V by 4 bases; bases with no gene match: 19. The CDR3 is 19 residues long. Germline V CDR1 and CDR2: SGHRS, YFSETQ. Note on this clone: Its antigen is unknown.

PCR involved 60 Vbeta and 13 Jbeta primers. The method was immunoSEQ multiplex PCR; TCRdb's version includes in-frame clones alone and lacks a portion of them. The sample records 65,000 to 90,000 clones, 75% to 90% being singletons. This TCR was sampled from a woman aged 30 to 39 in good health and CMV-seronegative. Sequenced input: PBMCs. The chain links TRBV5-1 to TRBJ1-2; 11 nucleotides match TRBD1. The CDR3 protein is CASSQHQGQGGGGSYGYTF. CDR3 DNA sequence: TGCGCCAGCAGCCAGCACCAGGGACAGGGGGGAGGCGGTTCTTATGGCTACACCTTC. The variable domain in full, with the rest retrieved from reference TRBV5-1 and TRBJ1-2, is KAGVTQTPRYLIKTRGQQVTLSCSPISGHRSVSWYQQTPGQGLQFLFEYFSETQRNKGNFPGRFSGRQFSNSRSEMNVSTLELGDSALYLCASSQHQGQGGGGSYGYTFGSGTRLTVV.